The rows below give T cell receptor beta chains drawn from one sample of a study of cytomegalovirus exposure and HLA in healthy donors. The table came from immunoSEQ multiplex PCR; TCRdb's copy has only in-frame clones and leaves some out. The sample records some 80,000 clones, almost 97% being singletons. Sequences were obtained from PBMCs. The receptors originated from a man younger than 35 in good health and CMV-seropositive. CDR3s leave out the opening cysteine and the closing phenylalanine or tryptophan. The order of the fields is CDR3 length, V gene, J gene, D gene, CDR3 protein. The D gene is left open where the match is weak.

cdr3_length: 12
v_call: TRBV7-6
j_call: TRBJ2-2
d_call: .
cdr3_aa: ASSLGRVDGELF

cdr3_length: 11
v_call: TRBV5-1
j_call: TRBJ1-1
d_call: .
cdr3_aa: ASSLQGNTEAF

cdr3_length: 13
v_call: TRBV9
j_call: TRBJ2-2
d_call: .
cdr3_aa: ASSVGGAKSGELF

cdr3_length: 14
v_call: TRBV7-8
j_call: TRBJ2-1
d_call: .
cdr3_aa: ASSGFDRSSYNEQF

cdr3_length: 12
v_call: TRBV29-1
j_call: TRBJ1-5
d_call: TRBD1
cdr3_aa: SVGSGGSNQPQH

cdr3_length: 10
v_call: TRBV28
j_call: TRBJ2-7
d_call: .
cdr3_aa: ASTPNRYEQY

cdr3_length: 15
v_call: TRBV9
j_call: TRBJ2-3
d_call: .
cdr3_aa: ASSVSIAGSAADTQY

cdr3_length: 11
v_call: TRBV5-6
j_call: TRBJ2-7
d_call: .
cdr3_aa: ASSFTRNHEQY

cdr3_length: 12
v_call: TRBV27
j_call: TRBJ2-7
d_call: TRBD1
cdr3_aa: ASKPTGGPYEQY

cdr3_length: 12
v_call: TRBV6-6
j_call: TRBJ2-1
d_call: TRBD1
cdr3_aa: ASSYSAGTEVRI

cdr3_length: 11
v_call: TRBV2
j_call: TRBJ1-1
d_call: .
cdr3_aa: ASNRDKNTEAF

cdr3_length: 12
v_call: TRBV29-1
j_call: TRBJ1-1
d_call: TRBD1
cdr3_aa: SVEGTTGLTEAF

cdr3_length: 12
v_call: TRBV4-2
j_call: TRBJ1-1
d_call: .
cdr3_aa: ASSQGPDTTEAF

cdr3_length: 13
v_call: TRBV6-1
j_call: TRBJ2-4
d_call: .
cdr3_aa: ASSDLQVAKNIQY

cdr3_length: 14
v_call: TRBV7-6
j_call: TRBJ1-4
d_call: TRBD1
cdr3_aa: ASSFFGGTGGEKLF

cdr3_length: 13
v_call: TRBV28
j_call: TRBJ1-2
d_call: .
cdr3_aa: ASSLTVSGNYGYT

cdr3_length: 9
v_call: TRBV20-1
j_call: TRBJ2-5
d_call: TRBD2
cdr3_aa: SAAGGETQY

cdr3_length: 14
v_call: TRBV5-4
j_call: TRBJ2-1
d_call: TRBD2
cdr3_aa: ASSHPTSGRDNEQF

cdr3_length: 17
v_call: TRBV19
j_call: TRBJ2-1
d_call: TRBD1
cdr3_aa: ASSIEGPPTGSSYNEQF

cdr3_length: 12
v_call: TRBV2
j_call: TRBJ1-1
d_call: .
cdr3_aa: ASRGEGGNTEAF

cdr3_length: 18
v_call: TRBV28
j_call: TRBJ2-3
d_call: TRBD2
cdr3_aa: ASSTWFGTSGSKETDTQY

cdr3_length: 12
v_call: TRBV7-6
j_call: TRBJ2-2
d_call: .
cdr3_aa: ASSLGTGAGELF

cdr3_length: 13
v_call: TRBV30
j_call: TRBJ2-3
d_call: .
cdr3_aa: AWSVSRSFTDTQY

cdr3_length: 13
v_call: TRBV7-9
j_call: TRBJ2-1
d_call: TRBD1
cdr3_aa: ASSPSTGTYNEQF

cdr3_length: 14
v_call: TRBV5-8
j_call: TRBJ2-7
d_call: TRBD2
cdr3_aa: ASSLDKAGGTYEQY

cdr3_length: 12
v_call: TRBV12-5
j_call: TRBJ2-7
d_call: .
cdr3_aa: ASVLPGDPYEQY

cdr3_length: 13
v_call: TRBV28
j_call: TRBJ2-2
d_call: .
cdr3_aa: ASRSRVFHTGELF

cdr3_length: 18
v_call: TRBV7-3
j_call: TRBJ2-1
d_call: TRBD2
cdr3_aa: ASSLKGLAGLWGPYNEQF